These 24 T cell receptor beta chains originate from one sample sequenced in a study of blood T cell repertoires in COVID-19. TCRdb keeps only in-frame clones here, not all; method: immunoSEQ multiplex PCR. The sample has about 140,000 clones, around 78% seen once. Specimen: peripheral blood. Every receptor here comes from an elderly woman with active or convalescent COVID-19.

Many counts were recorded for this clone. The V call is TRBV2, the J call TRBJ2-2, with D possibly matching TRBD1 (6 bases). CDR3 length: 14 residues. Trimming left V 7 bases short and J 2 bases short, with 11 bases between. Germline V CDR1 and CDR2: SNHLY, FYNNEI. CDR3: CASKWDKNTGELFF. As DNA, the CDR3 is TGTGCCAGCAAATGGGACAAAAACACCGGGGAGCTGTTTTTT.

The chain joins TRBV28 to TRBJ1-5; D is unresolved. Deletions cut 6 bases from V and 5 bases from J, with 23 bases between. Germline V gene sequence: CDR1 MDHEN, CDR2 SYDVKM. CDR3 length equals 17 residues. This chain's CDR3 is CASREGGFDSPYQPQHF. CDR3 sequence (DNA): TGTGCCAGCAGGGAGGGCGGGTTTGATAGCCCTTATCAGCCCCAGCATTTT.

There are a few counts of this clone. J is TRBJ1-2 and V is TRBV5-1; 8 bases match TRBD1. CDR3 length: 15 residues. Germline V gene sequence: CDR1 SGHRS, CDR2 YFSETQ. J lost 7 bases, V lost 5 bases, and 13 bases had no gene match. This CDR3 is CASRRTTGGTGGYTF. CDR3 DNA: TGCGCCAGCAGACGTACCACAGGGGGGACGGGTGGCTACACCTTC. Variable domain in full (rest from reference TRBV5-1 and TRBJ1-2): KAGVTQTPRYLIKTRGQQVTLSCSPISGHRSVSWYQQTPGQGLQFLFEYFSETQRNKGNFPGRFSGRQFSNSRSEMNVSTLELGDSALYLCASRRTTGGTGGYTFGSGTRLTVV.

This clone was recorded only once. J is TRBJ2-3 and V is TRBV28; TRBD1 is a possible D gene (6 bases). This CDR3 has 16 residues. Trimming pared 6 bases from V and 3 bases from J, leaving 19 bases between. Germline loops: CDR1 MDHEN, CDR2 SYDVKM. The chain's CDR3 is CASRPTGFRSTDTQYF. In DNA, the CDR3 is TGTGCCAGCAGGCCTACAGGGTTCCGTAGTACAGATACGCAGTATTTT. Full variable domain (outside the CDR3, taken from reference TRBV28 and TRBJ2-3): DVKVTQSSRYLVKRTGEKVFLECVQDMDHENMFWYRQDPGLGLRLIYFSYDVKMKEKGDIPEGYSVSREKKERFSLILESASTNQTSMYLCASRPTGFRSTDTQYFGPGTRLTVL.

This clone appeared once. The V and J genes are TRBV4-1 and TRBJ2-7; TRBD2 aligns across 10 bases. Germline V CDR1 and CDR2: MGHRA, YSYEKL. Trimming cost V 0 bases and J 1 base; bases outside gene matches: 6. This CDR3 contains 17 residues. The CDR3 loop is CASSQDPSGGQSYEQYF. The CDR3 DNA reads as TGCGCCAGCAGCCAAGATCCTAGCGGGGGCCAATCCTACGAGCAGTACTTC.

The genes are TRBV3-1 (or the pseudogene TRBV3-2) and TRBJ1-2, with D tentatively TRBD1 (5 bases). Trimming left V 2 bases short and J 8 bases short, with 21 bases between. The CDR3 is 16 residues long. Germline loops: CDR1 LGHDT, CDR2 YNNKEL (reference sequence). CDR3 loop: CASSQSNVGREGGYTF. Written as DNA, the CDR3 is TGTGCCAGCAGCCAATCCAATGTGGGCAGGGAAGGAGGCTACACCTTC.

This chain uses TRBV30 with TRBJ1-2; TRBD1 agrees at 8 bases. The CDR3 is made up of 13 amino acids. Per germline, CDR1 GTSNPN and CDR2 SVGIG (reference sequence). V shed 5 bases, J shed 8 bases, and the junction held 10 bases outside the gene matches. CDR3 DNA sequence: TGTGCCTGGTTCCGGGACAGGCCGCAGGGCTACACCTTC. As protein: CAWFRDRPQGYTF.

The rearrangement joins TRBV29-1 to TRBJ1-2; 9 positions match TRBD1. V shed 3 bases and J 7 bases; nucleotides not matched to a gene: 9. Germline V gene data show CDR1 as SQVTM and CDR2 as ANQGSEA. This CDR3 has 14 amino acids. The CDR3 is CSVELGQGGAGYTF. The CDR3 bases are TGCAGCGTTGAGCTGGGACAGGGAGGGGCTGGCTACACCTTC.

The sample holds one count of this clone. J is TRBJ1-5 and V is TRBV27; D remains unclear. V lost 4 bases and J lost 0, with 19 bases in between. Germline V gives CDR1 MNHEY, CDR2 SMNVEV (reference sequence). The length of the CDR3 is 18 residues. In DNA form, the CDR3 reads TGTGCCAGCAGTTCTCTCTCGGGTAGCCCGTATAGCAATCAGCCCCAGCATTTT. Translating it yields CASSSLSGSPYSNQPQHF.

V is TRBV7-2 and J is TRBJ1-5; D gene ambiguous. Germline V gene data show CDR1 as SGHTA and CDR2 as FQGNSA. The CDR3 totals 13 residues. Trimming removed 2 bases from V and 5 bases from J, with 7 bases in between. The CDR3 nucleotides are TGTGCCAGCAGCTTAACCGGGGATCAGCCCCAGCATTTT. It encodes CASSLTGDQPQHF.

This clone showed up just once. V usage is TRBV28 and J usage is TRBJ2-6; tentatively, D is TRBD1 (6 bases). Germline-derived CDR1 and CDR2 are MDHEN and SYDVKM. Trimming removed 6 bases from V and 3 bases from J, with 15 bases in between. There are 16 residues in the CDR3. The CDR3, as DNA: TGTGCCAGCAGAAAACAGGGATTCTTTGGGGCCAACGTCCTGACTTTC. It codes for CASRKQGFFGANVLTF.

This chain links TRBV18 with TRBJ1-3; TRBD1 agrees at 9 bases. The CDR3 runs 16 residues. Trimming cost V 6 bases and J 0 bases; bases outside gene matches: 6. Germline CDR1 is KGHSH and CDR2 is LQKENI. The CDR3 here is CASSPGQGRSGNTIYF. The CDR3 coding sequence is TGTGCCAGCTCGCCCGGACAGGGGCGCTCTGGAAACACCATATATTTT.

This clone has a handful of counts. V usage is TRBV2 and J usage is TRBJ1-5; TRBD1 is a possible D gene (6 bases). The germline V and J ends were trimmed by 2 bases and 0 bases, with 20 bases remaining between them. CDR3 length: 19 amino acids. Germline-derived CDR1 and CDR2 are SNHLY and FYNNEI. CDR3 region: CASSEFPGGEGYSNQPQHF. CDR3 nucleotide sequence: TGTGCCAGCAGTGAATTCCCGGGGGGCGAAGGCTATAGCAATCAGCCCCAGCATTTT.

This chain joins TRBV14 and TRBJ1-6; 9 positions agree with TRBD1. The ends lost 7 bases at V and 0 bases at J; junction bases unmatched: 10. CDR3 size: 18 residues. Germline assignment: CDR1 SGHDN and CDR2 FVKESK. The CDR3 nucleotides read TGTGCCAGCAAAGGGGGGACAGGGCCAAGCTCCTATAATTCACCCCTCCACTTT. It is translated as CASKGGTGPSSYNSPLHF.

The chain has TRBV6-1 and TRBJ1-6; no definite D call. The V end lost 2 bases, the J end lost 1 base, and 3 bases lay between the germline ends. The CDR3 totals 14 residues. The germline gives CDR1 MNHNS, CDR2 SASEGT. CDR3 protein: CASSEISYNSPLHF. The CDR3 coding sequence is TGTGCCAGCAGTGAAATATCCTATAATTCACCCCTCCACTTT.

This chain uses TRBV19 with TRBJ1-2; no reliable D call. This CDR3 contains 15 residues. V lost 4 bases and J lost 8, with 20 bases in between. The germline V gene has CDR1 LNHDA and CDR2 SQIVND (reference sequence). DNA for the CDR3: TGTGCCAGTAGTACCCAAGGGAGGGCTCGCGCCGGCTACACCTTC. Protein: CASSTQGRARAGYTF.

The chain carries TRBV6-4 and TRBJ1-4; D perhaps matches TRBD1 (6 bases). This CDR3 is 15 amino acids long. The germline V gene encodes CDR1 MRHNA and CDR2 SNTAGT. V lost 3 bases to trimming and J lost 8 bases, with 16 bases between them. CDR3 nucleotides: TGTGCCAGCAGTGAACAACCGGGACAACTCGAAAAACTGTTTTTT. It codes for CASSEQPGQLEKLFF.

The J gene is TRBJ1-5, the V gene TRBV2; 7 bases align to TRBD1. CDR3 length: 14 amino acids. Germline-derived CDR1 and CDR2 are SNHLY and FYNNEI. V shed 7 bases and J 6 bases; nucleotides not matched to a gene: 9. Here the CDR3 reads CASMHGGGGQPQHF. In DNA, the CDR3 is TGTGCCAGCATGCATGGAGGGGGCGGTCAGCCCCAGCATTTT.

The rearrangement joins TRBV5-1 to TRBJ2-5; 9 nucleotides line up with TRBD2. CDR1 is SGHRS and CDR2 is YFSETQ in the germline V gene. Trimming took 2 bases from V and 7 from J; bases not matched to a gene: 9. This CDR3 spans 15 amino acids. Here the CDR3 reads CASSFQRGATGTQYF. CDR3 bases: TGCGCCAGCAGCTTTCAGCGGGGGGCCACGGGGACCCAGTACTTC. Combining the CDR3 with reference TRBV5-1 and TRBJ2-5 gives the whole variable domain KAGVTQTPRYLIKTRGQQVTLSCSPISGHRSVSWYQQTPGQGLQFLFEYFSETQRNKGNFPGRFSGRQFSNSRSEMNVSTLELGDSALYLCASSFQRGATGTQYFGPGTRLLVL.

This rearrangement joins TRBV6-5 to TRBJ2-7, with D perhaps TRBD2 (6 bases). This CDR3 spans 15 amino acids. V lost 2 bases to trimming and J lost 7 bases, with 18 bases between them. Germline CDR1 is MNHEY and CDR2 is SVGAGI. The CDR3 loop reads CASSYTAARGGEQYF. The DNA of the CDR3 is TGTGCCAGCAGTTACACCGCCGCGAGGGGAGGAGAGCAGTACTTC.

The genes are TRBV11-1 and TRBJ2-1; the D gene is possibly TRBD1 (5 bases). Trimming stripped 1 base from V and 12 bases from J, with 13 bases between. The CDR3 is made up of 13 amino acids. The V gene's germline CDR1 is SGHAT and CDR2 FQDESV (reference sequence). CDR3 sequence: CASSLVPQGGQFF. CDR3 in DNA: TGTGCCAGCAGCTTAGTCCCCCAGGGCGGGCAGTTCTTC.

The chain carries TRBV2 and TRBJ2-5, with a weak D call TRBD1 (5 bases). The CDR3 is 12 residues long. In germline, CDR1 is SNHLY, CDR2 FYNNEI. V was shortened by 6 bases and J by 7 bases, with 12 bases between the two germline ends. The CDR3 nucleotides read TGTGCCAGCAGAGGCAGGGTCGGGACCCAGTACTTC. This sequence encodes CASRGRVGTQYF.

The V call is TRBV30, the J call TRBJ2-7; possibly TRBD2 for D (5 bases). The length of the CDR3 is 14 residues. The germline CDR1 and CDR2 sequences are GTSNPN and SVGIG (reference sequence). The V end lost 3 bases, the J end lost 3 bases, and 15 bases lay between the germline ends. CDR3 nucleotides: TGTGCCTGGAGCCGAGGGTACTCGAACTACGAGCAGTACTTC. This sequence encodes CAWSRGYSNYEQYF. Variable domain in full (rest from reference TRBV30 and TRBJ2-7): SQTIHQWPATLVQPVGSPLSLECTVEGTSNPNLYWYRQAAGRGLQLLFYSVGIGQISSEVPQNLSASRPQDRQFILSSKKLLLSDSGFYLCAWSRGYSNYEQYFGPGTRLTVT.

Only one count was recorded for this clone. J is TRBJ1-3 and V is TRBV7-9; D might be TRBD1 (5 bases). V was pared by 4 bases and J by 0 bases, with 7 bases between. The germline gives CDR1 SEHNR, CDR2 FQNEAQ (reference sequence). The CDR3 runs to 14 residues. The CDR3 nucleotides are TGTGCCAGCAGCTCAGGGATCTCTGGAAACACCATATATTTT. Translated, it gives CASSSGISGNTIYF.